These 12 T cell receptor beta chains share one sample of origin, sequenced in a study of early T cells in non-severe SARS-CoV-2 infection. From the 5' RACE reads, TCRdb called clonotypes with MiXCR, one entry per CDR3 protein. This table holds around 70,000 distinct CDR3 sequences, around 12% found once. Sequenced sample: whole blood. The receptors stem from an adult who was a healthcare worker with PCR-confirmed SARS-CoV-2 infection or an uninfected control (not recorded which).

This clonotype has at least ten counts. The chain couples TRBV25-1 to TRBJ2-3; no definite D call. The CDR3 length is 12 residues. Germline CDR1 MGHDK, CDR2 SYGVNS. V was pared by 6 bases and J by 0 bases, with 4 bases between. The CDR3 loop reads CASSRSTDTQYF. Here the CDR3 DNA reads TGTGCCAGCAGCCGAAGCACAGATACGCAGTATTTT. The full variable domain, with the rest looked up from reference TRBV25-1 and TRBJ2-3, is EADIYQTPRYLVIGTGKKITLECSQTMGHDKMYWYQQDPGMELHLIHYSYGVNSTEKGDLSSESTVSRIRTEHFPLTLESARPSHTSQYLCASSRSTDTQYFGPGTRLTVL.

Ten or more counts support this clonotype. This sequence joins TRBV14 and TRBJ2-1, with D unresolved. The CDR3 length is 15 residues. In germline, CDR1 is SGHDN, CDR2 FVKESK. The ends were cut back, 4 bases at V and 1 base at J, with 11 bases in the middle. The CDR3 DNA follows: TGTGCCAGCAGCCGAGCCCTCAGGTCCTACAATGAGCAGTTCTTC. Protein: CASSRALRSYNEQFF.

This sequence joins TRBV7-2 and TRBJ2-5; D remains ambiguous. The CDR3 totals 19 residues. The V gene's germline CDR1 is SGHTA and CDR2 FQGNSA. Between the trimmed V and J ends, which lost 5 bases and 2 bases, there was a span of 27 bases. CDR3 DNA: TGTGCCAGCAGCCCCCTTTTTTTATCATTGCGCCTGGGACAAGAGACCCAGTACTTC. It translates to CASSPLFLSLRLGQETQYF.

A few counts support this clonotype. CDR3 loop: CASSLYIGRNEQFF. In DNA form, the CDR3 reads TGTGCCAGCAGCTTGTATATAGGGAGGAATGAGCAGTTCTTC. The rearrangement joins TRBV5-6 to TRBJ2-1; D is possibly TRBD2 (6 bases). The CDR3 contains 14 residues. Between the trimmed V and J ends, which lost 1 base and 7 bases, there was a span of 12 bases. Looked up from germline, CDR1 is SGHDT and CDR2 is YYEEEE.

In its sample, this clonotype was seen a few times. The chain carries TRBV6-2 or TRBV6-3 and TRBJ2-7; tentative D call: TRBD2 (6 bases). V lost 2 bases, J lost 7 bases, and 18 bases lay in between. This CDR3 spans 15 amino acids. Per germline, CDR1 MNHEY and CDR2 SVGEGT. In DNA form, the CDR3 reads TGTGCCAGCAGTTACGGGCGGGGAAGTCCGAGGGAGCAGTACTTC. This translates into CASSYGRGSPREQYF.

This clonotype was observed a few times. The CDR3 region has the DNA TGTGCCAGCACTCAAAGTAGGGCAGGGGCGAACTATGGCTACACCTTC. Amino acids: CASTQSRAGANYGYTF. This sequence joins TRBV12-3 or TRBV12-4 and TRBJ1-2, with D possibly TRBD1 on 6 matching bases. V was clipped by 7 bases and J by 2 bases, with 20 bases between them. The CDR3 runs to 16 residues.

This clonotype was counted many times. V and J are TRBV7-9 and TRBJ2-1; 9 nucleotides align to TRBD2. Germline V gives CDR1 SEHNR, CDR2 FQNEAQ (reference sequence). The CDR3 sequence is 15 residues long. The V segment lost 1 base and the J segment 9 bases; nucleotides outside the gene matches: 7. CDR3 nucleotides: TGTGCCAGCAGCTTAGAGGGACTAGCCCCGAGTGAGCAGTTCTTC. This translates into CASSLEGLAPSEQFF. Supplemented by reference TRBV7-9 and TRBJ2-1, the full variable domain reads DTGVSQNPRHKITKRGQNVTFRCDPISEHNRLYWYRQTLGQGPEFLTYFQNEAQLEKSRLLSDRFSAERPKGSFSTLEIQRTEQGDSAMYLCASSLEGLAPSEQFFGPGTRLTVL.

V and J are TRBV5-1 and TRBJ2-2, with 11 bases aligning to TRBD2. The CDR3 length is 15 residues. The ends lost 4 bases at V and 13 bases at J; junction bases unmatched: 12. From germline, CDR1 is SGHRS and CDR2 YFSETQ. The CDR3 loop is CASSLGTSGSRGLFF. CDR3 DNA sequence: TGCGCCAGCAGCCTCGGGACTAGCGGAAGTAGGGGGCTGTTTTTT.

This CDR3 is CAISGVSSYNEQFF. DNA for the CDR3: TGTGCCATCAGTGGGGTTAGTTCCTACAATGAGCAGTTCTTC. V is TRBV10-3 and J is TRBJ2-1; D remains unclear. CDR1 and CDR2 from the germline V gene are ENHRY and SYGVKD. Between the trimmed V and J ends, which lost 4 bases and 1 base, there was a span of 8 bases. The CDR3 loop spans 14 amino acids.

This clonotype has a count of ten or more. V is TRBV20-1 and J is TRBJ2-7; 7 bases align to TRBD1. In germline, CDR1 is DFQATT, CDR2 SNEGSKA (reference sequence). The CDR3 is 13 residues long. The V gene end was trimmed by 6 bases and the J gene end by 6 bases; junction bases not matched to a gene: 11. CDR3 coding DNA: TGCAGTGCCACAGACCCACAGGGGATCGAGCAGTACTTC. Its protein product is CSATDPQGIEQYF.

This clonotype was seen only a few times. The chain combines TRBV11-2 with TRBJ2-5, with D maybe TRBD1 (6 bases). Germline V lookup: CDR1 SGHAT, CDR2 FQNNGV. The CDR3 is 13 amino acids. The germline V and J ends were trimmed by 3 bases and 5 bases, with 10 bases remaining between them. The CDR3 DNA reads TGTGCCAGCAGCTTGGGGGCCCGTGAGACCCAGTACTTC. As protein: CASSLGARETQYF.

This clonotype was picked up many times. The J gene is TRBJ2-1, the V gene TRBV11-2; D may be TRBD1 or TRBD2 (5 bases each). Trimming removed 8 bases from V and 2 bases from J, with 16 bases in between. This CDR3 comprises 15 residues. Germline V gene lookup returns CDR1 SGHAT and CDR2 FQNNGV. CDR3 nucleotide sequence: TGTGCCAGCTCAGAGGGGAGTAAGACCTACAATGAGCAGTTCTTC. This codes for CASSEGSKTYNEQFF. Combining the CDR3 with reference TRBV11-2 and TRBJ2-1 gives the whole variable domain EAGVAQSPRYKIIEKRQSVAFWCNPISGHATLYWYQQILGQGPKLLIQFQNNGVVDDSQLPKDRFSAERLKGVDSTLKIQPAKLEDSAVYLCASSEGSKTYNEQFFGPGTRLTVL.